Shown below are 20 T cell receptor beta chains from a single sample sequenced in a study of cytotoxic CD8 clonotypes in ibrutinib-treated CLL. The protocol was immunoSEQ multiplex PCR, while the TCRdb copy is restricted to in-frame clones and leaves out a portion. The sample includes some 92,000 clones, approximately 71% of them seen just once. Sequenced material: PBMCs, taken after 24 months of ibrutinib treatment. These TCRs come from a human donor with chronic lymphocytic leukemia.

The CDR3 region is CASGGAGCTDTQYF. The DNA for the CDR3 is TGCGCCAGCGGGGGAGCGGGGTGCACAGATACGCAGTATTTT. This chain connects TRBV10-1 to TRBJ2-3; 7 bases line up with TRBD2. Trimming took 8 bases from V and 1 from J; bases not matched to a gene: 6. This CDR3 has 14 residues. The germline V gene has CDR1 WNHNN and CDR2 SYGVQD (reference sequence).

J is TRBJ1-4 and V is TRBV27; no reliable D call. With 5 bases removed from V and 3 bases from J, the gap between germline ends came to 13 bases. The germline gives CDR1 MNHEY, CDR2 SMNVEV (reference sequence). The CDR3 covers 15 residues. CDR3 amino acids: CASSRRPSPNEKLFF. The CDR3, as DNA: TGTGCCAGCAGTCGCCGACCGAGCCCTAATGAAAAACTGTTTTTT.

The chain carries TRBV7-6 and TRBJ2-3; tentative D call: TRBD2 (6 bases). V was pared by 5 bases and J by 0 bases, with 15 bases between. The germline CDR1 and CDR2 sequences are SGHVS and FNYEAQ. CDR3 length: 16 amino acids. CDR3 amino acids: CASSHDSSASTDTQYF. CDR3 DNA sequence: TGTGCCAGCAGCCATGATTCTAGCGCTAGCACAGATACGCAGTATTTT.

This clone was seen more than once but under ten times. CDR3 sequence (DNA): TGCGCCAGCAGCTCGGCGGCGTCGAACACCGGGGAGCTGTTTTTT. Translated, it gives CASSSAASNTGELFF. The chain uses TRBV5-1 and TRBJ2-2; D gene uncertain. The CDR3 has 15 amino acids. V was trimmed by 3 bases and J by 0 bases, leaving 9 bases between them. CDR1 and CDR2 (germline): SGHRS, YFSETQ.

The chain employs TRBV18 and TRBJ1-1; no definite D call. Between the trimmed V and J ends, which lost 5 bases and 1 base, there was a span of 2 bases. CDR3 length: 11 amino acids. The germline V gene encodes CDR1 KGHSH and CDR2 LQKENI. CDR3 region: CASSGNTEAFF. The CDR3 nucleotides read TGTGCCAGCTCAGGGAACACTGAAGCTTTCTTT.

The chain combines TRBV5-1 with TRBJ1-1, with no clear D. This CDR3 has 13 residues. V lost 0 bases, J lost 3 bases, and 6 bases lay in between. Per the germline V gene, CDR1 is SGHRS and CDR2 is YFSETQ. DNA for the CDR3: TGCGCCAGCAGCTTGGAGGTGGACACTGAAGCTTTCTTT. It yields the protein CASSLEVDTEAFF.

The chain employs TRBV28 and TRBJ1-5; maybe TRBD1 (5 bases). Trimming removed 2 bases at V and 5 bases at J, with 13 bases between. Germline CDR1 reads MDHEN; CDR2 reads SYDVKM. CDR3 length: 15 residues. CDR3 nucleotides: TGTGCCAGCAGTTTAAGGGCAGGGTCGCATCAGCCCCAGCATTTT. The encoded protein is CASSLRAGSHQPQHF.

The rearrangement uses TRBV5-1 and TRBJ2-2; 10 bases line up with TRBD1. The CDR3 spans 19 residues. CDR1 SGHRS and CDR2 YFSETQ come from the germline V gene. V was pared by 4 bases and J by 8 bases, with 20 bases of the junction left unmatched. This CDR3 is CASSIRDRGSAGPTGELFF. CDR3 nucleotides: TGCGCCAGCAGCATCCGGGACAGGGGATCAGCGGGACCCACGGGGGAGCTGTTTTTT.

This clone has more than one count but fewer than ten. V is TRBV4-1 and J is TRBJ1-3; D is unclear. Germline V gene lookup returns CDR1 MGHRA and CDR2 YSYEKL. Trimming took off 2 bases at V and 0 bases at J, with 8 bases between the two ends. CDR3 length equals 15 residues. CDR3: CASSQRAFSGNTIYF. For the CDR3, the DNA is TGCGCCAGCAGCCAAAGGGCCTTCTCTGGAAACACCATATATTTT.

CDR3 amino acids: CASSLVGGGNNEQFF. CDR3 DNA sequence: TGCGCCAGCAGCTTGGTTGGGGGCGGGAACAATGAGCAGTTCTTC. This chain joins TRBV5-1 and TRBJ2-1, with D perhaps given as TRBD1 or TRBD2 (6 bases each). The ends were cut back, 0 bases at V and 5 bases at J, with 12 bases in the middle. Per the germline V gene, CDR1 is SGHRS and CDR2 is YFSETQ. The length of the CDR3 is 15 residues.

CDR3 sequence: CASGLTFGDEQFF. In DNA, the CDR3 is TGTGCTAGTGGTTTGACGTTTGGAGATGAGCAGTTCTTC. The chain couples TRBV12-5 to TRBJ2-1, with D unclear. CDR1 is LGHNT and CDR2 is FRNRAP in the germline V gene. Trimming cost V 2 bases and J 8 bases, with 10 bases left between them. CDR3 length: 13 residues.

The rearrangement uses TRBV6-6 and TRBJ1-1, with D unresolved. Trimming stripped 2 bases from V and 0 bases from J, with 10 bases between. Germline V CDR1 and CDR2: MNHNY, SVGAGI (reference sequence). The CDR3 extends over 15 amino acids. The CDR3 loop is CASSYRREMNTEAFF. The DNA for the CDR3 is TGTGCCAGCAGTTACAGGAGGGAAATGAACACTGAAGCTTTCTTT.

The chain is built from TRBV28 and TRBJ1-6, with D possibly matching TRBD1 (5 bases). The germline V gene encodes CDR1 MDHEN and CDR2 SYDVKM. V was clipped by 5 bases and J by 7 bases, with 15 bases between them. The CDR3 contains 15 residues. DNA for the CDR3: TGTGCCAGCAGTCCCGTGGGACGAAAAAATTCACCCCTCCACTTT. It is translated as CASSPVGRKNSPLHF.

The chain combines TRBV1 with TRBJ2-3; whether TRBD2, the table's D call, matches the DNA was not checked. TRBV1 is described as a pseudogene. This CDR3 spans 13 amino acids. The CDR3 DNA sequence: TGCCCACCGAGGGATAAGTACGCAGATACGCAGTATTTT. Translation gives CPPRDKYADTQYF.

The rearrangement links TRBV5-1 to TRBJ2-7; no definite D call. The germline gives CDR1 SGHRS, CDR2 YFSETQ. V was clipped by 3 bases and J by 2 bases, with 12 bases between them. CDR3 length: 14 residues. Here the CDR3 reads CASSWSDTTYEQYF. The CDR3 DNA reads as TGCGCCAGCAGCTGGTCCGACACAACCTACGAGCAGTACTTC.

This clone was observed a handful of times. The chain recombines TRBV25-1 with TRBJ2-7; 10 positions agree with TRBD2. The germline V gene has CDR1 MGHDK and CDR2 SYGVNS. This CDR3 is 14 amino acids long. V shed 5 bases, J shed 1 base, and the junction held 2 bases outside the gene matches. The chain's CDR3 is CASSLAGESYEQYF. The CDR3 nucleotides are TGTGCCAGCAGTCTAGCGGGGGAATCCTACGAGCAGTACTTC.

The V and J genes are TRBV5-6 and TRBJ2-1, with 12 bases fitting TRBD2. Trimming at V came to 3 bases and at J to 7 bases, leaving 5 bases not matched to a gene. CDR3 length: 15 amino acids. From germline, CDR1 is SGHDT and CDR2 YYEEEE. The CDR3 nucleotides read TGTGCCAGCAGCTCAGCTAGCGGGGGGGATAATGAGCAGTTCTTC. Translating gives CASSSASGGDNEQFF.

The CDR3 sequence: CASSSGPGGETQYF. CDR3 bases: TGTGCCAGCAGCTCCGGCCCCGGCGGAGAGACCCAGTACTTC. The V and J genes are TRBV28 and TRBJ2-5; D call uncertain. CDR3 length: 14 amino acids. The germline V gene encodes CDR1 MDHEN and CDR2 SYDVKM. Trimming cost V 6 bases and J 4 bases, with 15 bases left between them.

The rearrangement links TRBV11-1 to TRBJ2-3, with unresolved D. Per germline, CDR1 SGHAT and CDR2 FQDESV (reference sequence). This CDR3 has 14 amino acids. V lost 3 bases and J 3 bases, leaving 10 bases between the germline ends. Written as DNA, the CDR3 is TGTGCCAGCAGCTTCGTGCAGGTGACAGATACGCAGTATTTT. Its protein product is CASSFVQVTDTQYF.

The CDR3 coding sequence is TGTGCCAGCAGCCCCTGGCGGGGGACAGGCGGCTCCTACGAGCAGTACTTC. Its protein product is CASSPWRGTGGSYEQYF. The genes are TRBV27 and TRBJ2-7; D possibly corresponds to TRBD1 (8 bases). The CDR3 sequence is 17 residues long. CDR1 and CDR2 from the germline V gene are MNHEY and SMNVEV (reference sequence). The V end was cut by 6 bases, the J end by 0 bases, with 21 bases between.